This T cell receptor (beta chain) was recovered during a study of T cells in Graves' hyperthyroidism and ophthalmopathy. Germline V gene lookup returns CDR1 MNHNS and CDR2 SASEGT. This CDR3 comprises 11 residues. Trimming shortened V by 6 bases and J by 6 bases, and 9 bases separated the two germline ends. Comments on this clonotype: Antigen specificity is unknown.

Clinical symptoms, serum thyroxine and TRAb, thyroid ultrasound and orbital computed tomography were used for the diagnoses. Cells are PBMCs isolated from more than 8.5 ml of fresh blood. General observations from the study: Blood also carried most thyroid clonotypes expanded above 0.001.

RNA transcripts served as the template for amplifying TCR beta CDR3 regions. First-round RT-PCR of the TCR CDR3 relied on the HTBI primer set. TCRdb processed the multiplex PCR reads anew with MiXCR; each CDR3 protein has one entry. This table has 550,000 to 600,000 distinct CDR3 sequences, over 12% appearing once. The material sequenced was blood. The TCR sequence derives from a woman younger than 30 with Graves' ophthalmopathy. The chain couples TRBV6-1 to TRBJ2-7, with D hard to call. The chain's CDR3 is CASRKGPEQYF. The CDR3 nucleotides read TGTGCCAGCAGAAAGGGCCCCGAGCAGTACTTC.